Many counts were recorded for the clone carrying this TCR beta chain. The antigen remains undetermined. As for time point: persistent/refractory GD, antithyroid drugs over 5 years with positive TRAb. From RNA extracted from PBMCs, the TCR library was made. As collected, the peripheral blood samples measured about 8.1 milliliters each and went into EDTA tubes. The CDR3 length is 15 residues. The V and J ends lost 5 bases and 4 bases, in that order; junction bases with no gene match: 7. Germline V CDR1 and CDR2: MDHEN, SYDVKM. In building TCR beta libraries, iRepertoire HTBI primers were used together with Arm-PCR of CDR3 regions. One entry per CDR3 protein, called by TCRdb with MiXCR from the multiplex PCR reads. The table records 350,000 to 450,000 distinct CDR3 sequences, 23% of them present only once. The sample comes from a study of regulatory T cells in long-lasting Graves disease. Study-wide results and limits: TCR diversity was lower in persistent Graves' patients than in newly diagnosed ones. Accuracy was perhaps lowered by the small sample size.

The TCR comes from a woman aged 40 to 55 with Graves disease. The sample consisted of peripheral blood mononuclear cells (PBMCs), taken when the disease was refractory, from a patient treated with antithyroid drugs. The chain recombines TRBV28 with TRBJ1-4, with TRBD1 identical over 7 bases. The CDR3 DNA follows: TGTGCCAGCAGTCTAAGGGACAGTTATAATGAAAAACTGTTTTTT. Translated: CASSLRDSYNEKLFF.